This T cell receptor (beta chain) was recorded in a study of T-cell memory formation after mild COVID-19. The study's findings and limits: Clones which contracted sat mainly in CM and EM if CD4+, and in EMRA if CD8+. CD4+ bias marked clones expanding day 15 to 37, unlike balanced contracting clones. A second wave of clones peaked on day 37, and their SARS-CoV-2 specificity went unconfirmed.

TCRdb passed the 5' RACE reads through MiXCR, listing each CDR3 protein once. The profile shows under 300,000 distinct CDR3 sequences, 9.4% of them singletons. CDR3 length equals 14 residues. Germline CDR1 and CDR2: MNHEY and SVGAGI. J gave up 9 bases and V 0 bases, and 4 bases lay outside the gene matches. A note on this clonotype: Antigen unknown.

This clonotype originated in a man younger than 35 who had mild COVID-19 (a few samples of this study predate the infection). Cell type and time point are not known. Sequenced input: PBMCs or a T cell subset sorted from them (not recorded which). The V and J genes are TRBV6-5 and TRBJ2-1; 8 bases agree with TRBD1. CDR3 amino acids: CASSYSGQAREQFF. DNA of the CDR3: TGTGCCAGCAGTTACTCGGGACAGGCCCGTGAGCAGTTCTTC.